The 29 T cell receptor beta chains in this list originate from one sample, sequenced in a study of cytomegalovirus exposure and HLA in healthy donors. PCR primers comprised 60 Vbeta and 13 Jbeta primers. Some clones are missing from TCRdb's copy, which holds only in-frame ones; the method was immunoSEQ multiplex PCR. Among 100,000 to 150,000 clones listed, about three quarters were seen once. Sequenced input: PBMCs. Receptors were obtained from an older woman in good health and CMV-seropositive.

The CDR3 DNA sequence: TGTGCCAGCATCCCCTTACAGGGGAGGAATGAAAAACTGTTTTTT. Protein: CASIPLQGRNEKLFF. The chain recombines TRBV6-1 with TRBJ1-4, with 7 nucleotides matching TRBD1. Germline loops: CDR1 MNHNS, CDR2 SASEGT. The CDR3 is made up of 15 amino acids. V gave up 7 bases and J gave up 5 bases; unmatched junction bases: 10.

This clone was found once. The chain carries TRBV29-1 and TRBJ2-5; 10 positions agree with TRBD1. V gave up 7 bases and J gave up 3 bases; unmatched junction bases: 5. CDR3 length: 13 amino acids. CDR1 is SQVTM and CDR2 is ANQGSEA in the germline V gene. For the CDR3, the DNA is TGCAGCGCACCCGGGACAGGGGAAGAGACCCAGTACTTC. It codes for CSAPGTGEETQYF.

Here the CDR3 reads CASSTSRQGSSYEQYF. DNA for the CDR3: TGTGCCAGCAGCACCAGCAGACAGGGTAGCTCCTACGAGCAGTACTTC. The chain is built from TRBV7-9 and TRBJ2-7, with TRBD1 matching over 7 bases. The junction had 10 bases not matched to a gene; V was cut back by 5 bases and J by 0 bases. Germline V gives CDR1 SEHNR, CDR2 FQNEAQ (reference sequence). There are 16 residues in the CDR3.

The V call is TRBV5-1, the J call TRBJ2-3; 10 nucleotides align to TRBD2. The CDR3 totals 19 residues. Germline CDR1 is SGHRS and CDR2 is YFSETQ. V was clipped by 4 bases and J by 2 bases; unmatched bases: 16. The CDR3 sequence is CASSLGGLAGESITDTQYF. CDR3 coding DNA: TGCGCCAGCAGCCTTGGAGGGCTAGCGGGGGAGTCCATCACAGATACGCAGTATTTT.

This clone came up once. V gene TRBV11-2 combines with J gene TRBJ2-2; 9 bases are a match to TRBD2. This CDR3 is 17 amino acids long. Germline CDR1 SGHAT, CDR2 FQNNGV. J gave up 1 base and V 5 bases, and 8 bases lay outside the gene matches. The CDR3 bases are TGTGCCAGCAGCCACGTGCTAGCGGGGCAGAACACCGGGGAGCTGTTTTTT. Its translation: CASSHVLAGQNTGELFF.

This rearrangement joins TRBV27 to TRBJ2-7; TRBD2 might be the D (7 bases). The germline gives CDR1 MNHEY, CDR2 SMNVEV (reference sequence). CDR3 length equals 15 residues. The V end lost 0 bases, the J end lost 0 bases, and 9 bases lay between the germline ends. In DNA form, the CDR3 reads TGTGCCAGCAGTTTATCGGGGGGGCCCTCCTACGAGCAGTACTTC. Its translation: CASSLSGGPSYEQYF.

In DNA, the CDR3 is TGTGCCAGTAGTACTGGGACAGTCCTCTATGGCTACACCTTC. Its translation: CASSTGTVLYGYTF. The chain joins TRBV19 to TRBJ1-2, with 7 bases identical to TRBD1. This CDR3 has 14 amino acids. V shed 4 bases and J 4 bases; nucleotides not matched to a gene: 6. The V gene's germline CDR1 is LNHDA and CDR2 SQIVND (reference sequence).

This chain links TRBV5-1 with TRBJ2-1; D remains ambiguous. This CDR3 has 15 amino acids. The germline V gene encodes CDR1 SGHRS and CDR2 YFSETQ. Trimming took 0 bases from V and 7 from J, leaving 14 bases between them. The CDR3 bases are TGCGCCAGCAGCTTGGTTTCAGGTCTCTGGAATGAGCAGTTCTTC. This gives the protein CASSLVSGLWNEQFF.

This clone was recorded only once. The CDR3 reads CASSFGVGGEGYTF. DNA of the CDR3: TGTGCCAGCAGCTTTGGGGTCGGAGGGGAAGGCTACACCTTC. V is TRBV11-1 and J is TRBJ1-2, with D possibly matching TRBD1 (5 bases). CDR1 is SGHAT and CDR2 is FQDESV in the germline V gene (reference sequence). The CDR3 runs to 14 residues. V lost 3 bases and J lost 8, with 16 bases in between.

CDR3 sequence reads: CASSAQTGGNQPQHF. As DNA, the CDR3 is TGTGCCAGCAGTGCTCAGACAGGCGGTAATCAGCCCCAGCATTTT. The gene calls are TRBV2 and TRBJ1-5; maybe TRBD1 (6 bases). The CDR3 sequence is 15 residues long. The V gene lost 4 bases and the J gene lost 4 bases, with 14 bases spanning the gap. Germline V lookup: CDR1 SNHLY, CDR2 FYNNEI.

The rearrangement uses TRBV13 and TRBJ1-1; D unresolved. Trimming took off 5 bases at V and 0 bases at J, with 7 bases between the two ends. Germline assignment: CDR1 PRHDT and CDR2 FYEKMQ (reference sequence). This CDR3 has 13 amino acids. CDR3 sequence reads: CASSVNMNTEAFF. The CDR3 region has the DNA TGTGCCAGCAGCGTAAATATGAACACTGAAGCTTTCTTT.

V is TRBV9 and J is TRBJ2-5; 10 bases agree with TRBD2. The germline gives CDR1 SGDLS, CDR2 YYNGEE. Losses at the gene ends were 4 bases for V and 5 bases for J; bases not matched to a gene: 8. The CDR3 length is 15 residues. The CDR3 coding sequence is TGTGCCAGCAGCCGCCAGCGGGGGGGCCAGGAGACCCAGTACTTC. Encoded protein: CASSRQRGGQETQYF. Combining the CDR3 with reference TRBV9 and TRBJ2-5 gives the whole variable domain DSGVTQTPKHLITATGQRVTLRCSPRSGDLSVYWYQQSLDQGLQFLIQYYNGEERAKGNILERFSAQQFPDLHSELNLSSLELGDSALYFCASSRQRGGQETQYFGPGTRLLVL.

This clone showed up just a few times. This chain connects TRBV27 to TRBJ2-7, with TRBD1 matching over 7 bases. The trim removed 3 bases at V and 2 bases at J, leaving 16 bases unmatched. The CDR3 length is 18 residues. Germline CDR1 and CDR2: MNHEY and SMNVEV (reference sequence). CDR3 DNA sequence: TGTGCCAGCAGTTTGTATGGCGCCCCCGGGACAGCGACCTACGAGCAGTACTTC. Translated: CASSLYGAPGTATYEQYF.

The chain joins TRBV6-4 to TRBJ1-1, with TRBD1 matching over 8 bases. V was pared by 3 bases and J by 2 bases, with 5 bases of the junction left unmatched. CDR1 MRHNA and CDR2 SNTAGT come from the germline V gene. The CDR3 is 15 residues long. The CDR3 DNA sequence: TGTGCCAGCAGTGAGTCGGACAGGGTAAACACTGAAGCTTTCTTT. Translated: CASSESDRVNTEAFF.

As for this clone: Since no conserved phenylalanine or tryptophan closes the CDR3, a read error is the likely cause. The limits of the CDR3 on the DNA are not certain, so only TCRdb's listed CDR3 is given. This sequence joins TRBV2 and TRBJ2-7; the tabulated D call, TRBD1, remains unverified against the DNA. The germline V gene encodes CDR1 SNHLY and CDR2 FYNNEI. The length of the CDR3 is 12 amino acids, counting both ends. CDR3 region: CASSVKIGTVHL.

The CDR3 protein is CASSEAGASDEQYF. The DNA of the CDR3 is TGTGCCAGCAGCGAAGCGGGGGCGAGCGACGAGCAGTACTTC. The chain uses TRBV7-8 and TRBJ2-7; TRBD2 matches at 8 bases. The V and J ends lost 5 bases and 5 bases, in that order; junction bases with no gene match: 8. The CDR3 contains 14 residues. Looked up from germline, CDR1 is SGHVS and CDR2 is FQNEAQ.

This clone was recorded only once. The V and J genes are TRBV5-1 and TRBJ1-6; no firm D call. The V end was cut by 1 base, the J end by 9 bases, with 20 bases between. The CDR3 has 17 amino acids. Per germline, CDR1 SGHRS and CDR2 YFSETQ. The CDR3 DNA sequence: TGCGCCAGCAGCTTGTTCGAGGCAATCGCCTCGTCTTCACCCCTCCACTTT. This codes for CASSLFEAIASSSPLHF.

The chain employs TRBV18 and TRBJ1-1; TRBD1 is a possible D gene (5 bases). Trimming removed 6 bases at V and 1 base at J, with 9 bases between. The germline gives CDR1 KGHSH, CDR2 LQKENI. This CDR3 has 13 amino acids. As DNA, the CDR3 is TGTGCCAGCTCGGAGGGGACGAACACTGAAGCTTTCTTT. Translation gives CASSEGTNTEAFF.

The rearrangement uses TRBV27 and TRBJ2-3; 13 bases are a match to TRBD2. Trimming took 7 bases from V and 2 from J; bases not matched to a gene: 9. The CDR3 is made up of 17 amino acids. From germline, CDR1 is MNHEY and CDR2 SMNVEV (reference sequence). CDR3 in DNA: TGTGCCAGCACCGGGACTAGCGGGAACTACTACACAGATACGCAGTATTTT. It encodes CASTGTSGNYYTDTQYF.

On this clone: The missing conserved phenylalanine or tryptophan at the end of this CDR3 makes a read error likely. The chain couples TRBV6-5 to TRBJ1-1, with D possibly matching TRBD1 (5 bases). The length of the CDR3 is 13 residues. Germline CDR1 MNHEY, CDR2 SVGAGI. Trimming pared 6 bases from V and 10 bases from J, leaving 18 bases between. The CDR3 DNA is TGTGCCAGCAGGTTCAGGGCAGACTCAGGAGCTTTCTCT. Translated, it gives CASRFRADSGAFS.

V usage is TRBV7-6 and J usage is TRBJ1-1; D perhaps matches TRBD1 (5 bases). The CDR3 sequence is 14 residues long. V gave up 3 bases and J gave up 3 bases, with 11 bases separating them. Germline V gene sequence: CDR1 SGHVS, CDR2 FNYEAQ. The CDR3 DNA reads as TGTGCCAGCAGCTTGCCAACAGGCGACACTGAAGCTTTCTTT. Amino acid sequence: CASSLPTGDTEAFF.

This clone has just a few counts. The V and J genes are TRBV14 and TRBJ2-5; no clear D. This CDR3 spans 14 amino acids. CDR1 and CDR2 (germline): SGHDN, FVKESK. V lost 1 base and J 1 base, leaving 7 bases between the germline ends. CDR3 DNA: TGTGCCAGCAGCCAAGCCCCTCGCCAAGAGACCCAGTACTTC. Its protein is CASSQAPRQETQYF.

The DNA of the CDR3 is TGCGCCAGCAGCCAAGGCCCAGGGGTTAACTATGGCTACACCTTC. Protein product: CASSQGPGVNYGYTF. The gene calls are TRBV4-1 and TRBJ1-2; D possibly corresponds to TRBD1 (6 bases). The CDR3 spans 15 residues. Germline loops: CDR1 MGHRA, CDR2 YSYEKL. V shed 1 base and J shed 1 base, with 10 bases lying between them.

This clone showed up just a few times. The genes are TRBV19 and TRBJ2-2; D may be TRBD2 (6 bases). The ends were cut back, 2 bases at V and 6 bases at J, with 16 bases in the middle. This CDR3 is 16 amino acids long. Germline assignment: CDR1 LNHDA and CDR2 SQIVND (reference sequence). The CDR3 DNA reads TGTGCCAGTAGTATACCCGGGAGACAATCTGCCGGGGAGCTGTTTTTT. It translates to CASSIPGRQSAGELFF.

The genes are TRBV11-3 and TRBJ1-1; TRBD1 aligns across 8 bases. The CDR3 contains 12 residues. V shed 1 base and J 11 bases; nucleotides not matched to a gene: 3. Germline assignment: CDR1 SGHNT and CDR2 YENEEA. Here the CDR3 DNA reads TGTGCCAGCAGCTTAGGGGGACAGGAGGCTTTCTTT. This translates into CASSLGGQEAFF.

The genes are TRBV10-3 and TRBJ2-1, with D tentatively TRBD2 (5 bases). Germline CDR1 is ENHRY and CDR2 is SYGVKD. This CDR3 contains 15 residues. V was pared by 4 bases and J by 4 bases, with 14 bases between. The CDR3 DNA follows: TGTGCCATCAGTGTAGGCGCTTCGGGGTACAATGAGCAGTTCTTC. It specifies CAISVGASGYNEQFF.

The rearrangement joins TRBV29-1 to TRBJ2-7; 11 bases are a match to TRBD1. CDR1 is SQVTM and CDR2 is ANQGSEA in the germline V gene. This CDR3 spans 12 amino acids. Trimming cost V 7 bases and J 4 bases; bases outside gene matches: 3. The DNA for the CDR3 is TGCAGCGCTGGACAGGGGGCTTACGAGCAGTACTTC. The encoded protein is CSAGQGAYEQYF.

The chain has TRBV28 and TRBJ1-2; maybe TRBD1 (6 bases). Germline-derived CDR1 and CDR2 are MDHEN and SYDVKM. Trimming cost V 10 bases and J 5 bases, with 17 bases left between them. The CDR3 consists of 13 residues. In DNA form, the CDR3 reads TGTGCCACCTCTCGAGGGGGTGGGTATGGCTACACCTTC. This gives the protein CATSRGGGYGYTF.

The V gene is TRBV18, the J gene TRBJ1-1, with 7 nucleotides matching TRBD1. In germline, CDR1 is KGHSH, CDR2 LQKENI. CDR3 size: 17 residues. V was clipped by 0 bases and J by 2 bases; unmatched bases: 9. The DNA for the CDR3 is TGTGCCAGCTCACCACCGGGTAGGGGGCTTGATAACACTGAAGCTTTCTTT. Its translation: CASSPPGRGLDNTEAFF.